A single sample is the source of the 20 T cell receptor beta chains below, sequenced in a study of cytomegalovirus exposure and HLA in healthy donors. With 60 Vbeta and 13 Jbeta primers, the PCR was carried out. TCRdb's copy holds only in-frame clones and misses some; the assay was immunoSEQ multiplex PCR. The sample includes approximately 260,000 clones, approximately 84% of them seen just once. Material for sequencing was PBMCs. These receptors were collected from a woman aged 40 to 49 in good health and CMV-seropositive.

The rearrangement joins TRBV18 to TRBJ2-7, with TRBD2 matching over 8 bases. This CDR3 comprises 14 residues. CDR1 is KGHSH, CDR2 LQKENI, per germline. J lost 2 bases, V lost 1 base, and 1 base had no gene match. CDR3 sequence reads: CASSPLAGPYEQYF. The CDR3 DNA is TGTGCCAGCTCACCACTAGCGGGACCCTACGAGCAGTACTTC.

This chain joins TRBV28 and TRBJ2-5; TRBD2 matches 7 bases. In germline, CDR1 is MDHEN, CDR2 SYDVKM. The junction had 13 bases not matched to a gene; V was cut back by 4 bases and J by 5 bases. This CDR3 spans 16 amino acids. CDR3 amino acids: CASSSTHSGRLETQYF. DNA for the CDR3: TGTGCCAGCAGTTCCACCCATTCCGGGAGGCTGGAGACCCAGTACTTC. Supplemented by reference TRBV28 and TRBJ2-5, the full variable domain reads DVKVTQSSRYLVKRTGEKVFLECVQDMDHENMFWYRQDPGLGLRLIYFSYDVKMKEKGDIPEGYSVSREKKERFSLILESASTNQTSMYLCASSSTHSGRLETQYFGPGTRLLVL.

The sample holds one count of this clone. The chain links TRBV28 to TRBJ1-5; TRBD1 matches 11 bases. V lost 3 bases, J lost 5 bases, and 12 bases stayed unmatched. The CDR3 extends over 18 amino acids. Germline assignment: CDR1 MDHEN and CDR2 SYDVKM. The CDR3 sequence: CASSFRTGGAAIHQPQHF. Here the CDR3 DNA reads TGTGCCAGCAGTTTCCGGACAGGGGGCGCGGCCATCCATCAGCCCCAGCATTTT.

The CDR3 region has the DNA TGTGCCAGCAGCCCAGGGAGGCGCGATTCACCCCTCCACTTT. Its translation is CASSPGRRDSPLHF. The gene calls are TRBV5-4 and TRBJ1-6, with a weak D call TRBD1 (5 bases). The CDR3 runs to 14 residues. Germline CDR1 SGHNT, CDR2 YYREEE (reference sequence). Trimming took off 4 bases at V and 8 bases at J, with 13 bases between the two ends.

Only a few counts were recorded for this clone. This chain connects TRBV19 to TRBJ2-7, with 10 bases fitting TRBD2. V lost 5 bases to trimming and J lost 6 bases; unmatched junction nucleotides: 13. The germline CDR1 and CDR2 sequences are LNHDA and SQIVND (reference sequence). This CDR3 spans 16 amino acids. The CDR3 nucleotides are TGTGCCAGTAGTTTATCTAGCGGGAGACCTACCTCCGAGCAGTACTTC. Translated, it gives CASSLSSGRPTSEQYF.

This clone was observed once. This rearrangement joins TRBV11-2 to TRBJ2-1; TRBD1 is a possible D gene (7 bases). Germline CDR1 is SGHAT and CDR2 is FQNNGV. V was cut by 5 bases and J by 4 bases, with 15 bases left in between. The CDR3 is made up of 15 amino acids. CDR3 residues: CASSAPGGTYNEQFF. DNA for the CDR3: TGTGCCAGCAGCGCACCAGGGGGGACTTACAATGAGCAGTTCTTC. Drawing the rest from reference TRBV11-2 and TRBJ2-1, the complete variable domain is EAGVAQSPRYKIIEKRQSVAFWCNPISGHATLYWYQQILGQGPKLLIQFQNNGVVDDSQLPKDRFSAERLKGVDSTLKIQPAKLEDSAVYLCASSAPGGTYNEQFFGPGTRLTVL.

The chain joins TRBV6-1 to TRBJ2-3; maybe TRBD1 (5 bases). CDR3 length: 15 residues. V was cut by 6 bases and J by 3 bases, with 16 bases left in between. Per germline, CDR1 MNHNS and CDR2 SASEGT. The CDR3 is CASSLIEQGTDTQYF. DNA of the CDR3: TGTGCCAGCAGCCTGATTGAGCAGGGAACAGATACGCAGTATTTT.

The V gene is TRBV2, the J gene TRBJ2-7; D ambiguous. Germline V CDR1 and CDR2: SNHLY, FYNNEI. The V and J ends lost 8 bases and 4 bases respectively, with 9 bases between them. CDR3 length equals 11 residues. CDR3 residues: CASAAAYEQYF. The CDR3 nucleotides are TGTGCCAGCGCGGCGGCATACGAGCAGTACTTC.

The rearrangement joins TRBV4-3 to TRBJ1-2, with D perhaps TRBD1 (6 bases). This CDR3 is 16 amino acids long. Trimming left V 4 bases short and J 6 bases short, with 21 bases between. Germline CDR1 reads LGHNA; CDR2 reads YSLEER. CDR3 sequence: CASSPTAGGASHGYTF. CDR3 sequence (DNA): TGCGCCAGCAGCCCGACGGCGGGGGGCGCCTCTCATGGCTACACCTTC.

On this clone: Additional DNA sequences in this sample encode the identical CDR3. V usage is TRBV7-2 and J usage is TRBJ1-2, with D possibly matching TRBD1 (5 bases). The V gene's germline CDR1 is SGHTA and CDR2 FQGNSA. CDR3 length equals 13 residues. The V and J ends lost 1 base and 6 bases respectively, with 9 bases between them. This CDR3 reads CASSLGQRDGYTF. The CDR3 DNA reads TGTGCCAGCAGCTTAGGACAGAGAGATGGCTACACCTTC.

V is TRBV28 and J is TRBJ2-7; D call uncertain. V shed 4 bases and J shed 7 bases, with 11 bases lying between them. CDR3 length equals 12 residues. Germline values: CDR1 MDHEN, CDR2 SYDVKM. The CDR3 is CASSSAYEEQYF. The CDR3, as DNA: TGTGCCAGCAGTTCTGCCTACGAGGAGCAGTACTTC.

CDR3 protein: CAWSPGVSNNEQFF. The CDR3 DNA is TGTGCCTGGAGTCCCGGGGTATCGAACAATGAGCAGTTCTTC. The V call is TRBV30, the J call TRBJ2-1; weak D call: TRBD2 (5 bases). CDR1 and CDR2 (germline): GTSNPN, SVGIG (reference sequence). This CDR3 contains 14 residues. V gave up 2 bases and J gave up 5 bases, with 13 bases separating them.

The V gene is TRBV28, the J gene TRBJ2-3, with 9 positions matching TRBD2. Germline assignment: CDR1 MDHEN and CDR2 SYDVKM. The J segment lost 1 base and the V segment lost 2 bases, leaving 1 base of the junction unmatched. The CDR3 has 15 residues. In DNA form, the CDR3 reads TGTGCCAGCAGTTTACGCGGGGGGGGCACAGATACGCAGTATTTT. Protein: CASSLRGGGTDTQYF.

The chain recombines TRBV19 with TRBJ1-5; 8 bases fit TRBD1. The CDR3 runs 16 residues. The germline gives CDR1 LNHDA, CDR2 SQIVND (reference sequence). Trimming at V came to 4 bases and at J to 2 bases, leaving 7 bases not matched to a gene. The CDR3 DNA is TGTGCCAGTAGTAACACTCCGGGACAGGGCAATCAGCCCCAGCATTTT. Its translation: CASSNTPGQGNQPQHF.

This clone showed up just a few times. The chain combines TRBV5-5 with TRBJ2-3, with TRBD2 matching over 7 bases. In germline, CDR1 is SGHKS, CDR2 YYEKEE (reference sequence). The CDR3 is 17 residues long. V lost 1 base to trimming and J lost 2 bases; unmatched junction nucleotides: 10. CDR3 region: CASSLSGEGLNTDTQYF. The DNA for the CDR3 is TGTGCCAGCAGCTTGTCGGGGGAGGGCCTGAACACAGATACGCAGTATTTT. The whole variable domain, remainder taken from reference TRBV5-5 and TRBJ2-3, is DAGVTQSPTHLIKTRGQQVTLRCSPISGHKSVSWYQQVLGQGPQFIFQYYEKEERGRGNFPDRFSARQFPNYSSELNVNALLLGDSALYLCASSLSGEGLNTDTQYFGPGTRLTVL.

The chain couples TRBV5-6 to TRBJ2-3; D ambiguous. Trimming shortened V by 4 bases and J by 2 bases, and 14 bases separated the two germline ends. This CDR3 is built from 15 residues. Germline CDR1 SGHDT, CDR2 YYEEEE. The DNA for the CDR3 is TGTGCCAGCAGCCGTGACTTCGAGGTCACAGATACGCAGTATTTT. Its protein is CASSRDFEVTDTQYF.

This clone was picked up a small number of times. Compared with germline, one end of the junction differs, possibly owing to a read error. The chain has TRBV5-4 and TRBJ2-6; 7 bases are shared with TRBD2. This CDR3 contains 15 residues. Germline V gives CDR1 SGHNT, CDR2 YYREEE (reference sequence). CDR3 sequence: CASSPGGTGANGLTF. Written as DNA, the CDR3 is TGTGCCAGCAGTCCCGGGGGGACTGGGGCCAACGGCCTGACTTTC.

This rearrangement joins TRBV2 to TRBJ2-7; a weak D match, TRBD2 (6 bases). This CDR3 has 13 amino acids. The V gene lost 5 bases and the J gene lost 9 bases, with 17 bases spanning the gap. Germline CDR1 is SNHLY and CDR2 is FYNNEI. The CDR3 is CASSQTSPTRQYF. In DNA form, the CDR3 reads TGTGCCAGCAGTCAAACTAGCCCCACGAGGCAGTACTTC. The variable domain in full, with the rest retrieved from reference TRBV2 and TRBJ2-7, is EPEVTQTPSHQVTQMGQEVILRCVPISNHLYFYWYRQILGQKVEFLVSFYNNEISEKSEIFDDQFSVERPDGSNFTLKIRSTKLEDSAMYFCASSQTSPTRQYFGPGTRLTVT.

The genes are TRBV25-1 and TRBJ2-1; 9 bases line up with TRBD2. Trimming at V came to 3 bases and at J to 9 bases, leaving 6 bases not matched to a gene. Germline V gene lookup returns CDR1 MGHDK and CDR2 SYGVNS. CDR3 length: 14 residues. The CDR3 sequence: CASSEGGRAGEQFF. CDR3 nucleotides: TGTGCCAGCAGTGAGGGCGGGAGGGCCGGTGAGCAGTTCTTC. Full variable domain (rest looked up from reference TRBV25-1 and TRBJ2-1): EADIYQTPRYLVIGTGKKITLECSQTMGHDKMYWYQQDPGMELHLIHYSYGVNSTEKGDLSSESTVSRIRTEHFPLTLESARPSHTSQYLCASSEGGRAGEQFFGPGTRLTVL.

The V gene is TRBV6-5, the J gene TRBJ2-7, with unresolved D. The CDR3 consists of 15 residues. Trimming stripped 2 bases from V and 2 bases from J, with 13 bases between. In germline, CDR1 is MNHEY, CDR2 SVGAGI. The CDR3 region has the DNA TGTGCCAGCAGTTACAGTCCAACTATTCCCTACGAGCAGTACTTC. Translating gives CASSYSPTIPYEQYF.